This T cell receptor (beta chain) was documented in a study of shared clonotypes between healthy human individuals. Terminally differentiated effector memory CD45RA+ cells were left out of the naive CD8 fraction, which was CD45RO-negative and positively selected for CCR7. Using immunoSEQ multiplex PCR, the repertoire was profiled, and TCRdb retains in-frame clones only, with some absent. This table holds roughly 2 million clones, around 96% found once. The TCR was taken from a man younger than 35 in good health. Sequenced material: naive CD8+ T cells sorted from blood.

The CDR3: CASSQDQYREDSPLHF. In nucleotides, the CDR3 is TGCGCCAGCAGCCAAGATCAGTACAGGGAAGATTCACCCCTCCACTTT. The genes are TRBV4-1 and TRBJ1-6; possible D gene TRBD1, 6 bases. CDR3 size: 16 residues. V lost 0 bases to trimming and J lost 8 bases, with 14 bases between them. CDR1 is MGHRA, CDR2 YSYEKL, per germline.